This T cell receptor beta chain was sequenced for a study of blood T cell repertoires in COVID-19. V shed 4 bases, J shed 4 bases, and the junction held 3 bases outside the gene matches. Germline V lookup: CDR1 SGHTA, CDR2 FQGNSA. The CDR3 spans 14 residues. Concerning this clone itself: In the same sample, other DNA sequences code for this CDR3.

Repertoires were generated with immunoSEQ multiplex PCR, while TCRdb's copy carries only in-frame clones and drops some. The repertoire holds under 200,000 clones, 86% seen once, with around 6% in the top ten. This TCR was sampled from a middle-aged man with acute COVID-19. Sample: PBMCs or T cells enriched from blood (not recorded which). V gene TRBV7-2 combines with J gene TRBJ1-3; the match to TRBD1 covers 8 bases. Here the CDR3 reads CASSYRGSGNTIYF. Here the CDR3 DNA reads TGTGCCAGCAGCTACAGGGGGTCCGGAAACACCATATATTTT.